A single sample gave rise to the 27 T cell receptor beta chains below, sequenced in a study of T cell responses to AZD1222 COVID-19 vaccine (dated by TCRdb to about 2021). Library preparation was by the immunoSEQ multiplex PCR assay. This immuneACCESS table, as held by TCRdb, lists in-frame sequences with V and J called but not all clones. Of the missing ones, under half trace to an unresolved V gene in checked studies; the others have no known cause. This sample lists about 130,000 clones; approximately 91% were detected once. The ten largest clones take up around 1% of the sample. The time point label, read with the paper, signifies: about 28 days (+/-7) after the second vaccine dose. This specimen was peripheral blood, taken 28 days after the second AZD1222 dose. These receptors were collected from an adult who received the AZD1222 COVID-19 vaccine.

CDR3 amino acids: CASSPEGLETQYF. The DNA of the CDR3 is TGTGCCAGCAGCCCTGAAGGCCTGGAGACCCAGTACTTC. V gene TRBV9 combines with J gene TRBJ2-5; D gene unclear. This CDR3 has 13 residues. Trimming took off 4 bases at V and 5 bases at J, with 12 bases between the two ends. CDR1 is SGDLS, CDR2 YYNGEE, per germline.

The chain links TRBV3-1 (or the pseudogene TRBV3-2) to TRBJ1-1, with TRBD1 as a possible D gene (6 bases). Per germline, CDR1 LGHDT and CDR2 YNNKEL (reference sequence). This CDR3 spans 15 amino acids. V was pared by 4 bases and J by 5 bases, with 17 bases between. As DNA, the CDR3 is TGTGCCAGCAGCCGCCCCCCCCCAGGGGTAACTGAAGCTTTCTTT. This sequence encodes CASSRPPPGVTEAFF.

This sequence joins TRBV11-3 and TRBJ2-5; 11 nucleotides agree with TRBD1. CDR1 and CDR2 from the germline V gene are SGHNT and YENEEA. V trimming: 5 bases; J trimming: 5 bases; junction bases outside the gene matches: 4. This CDR3 has 14 residues. This CDR3 is CASSRTGGGETQYF. The CDR3 DNA follows: TGTGCCAGCAGCCGGACAGGGGGCGGGGAGACCCAGTACTTC.

The chain has TRBV30 and TRBJ2-6; TRBD2 is a possible D gene (6 bases). This CDR3 has 14 amino acids. V gave up 4 bases and J gave up 0 bases, with 7 bases separating them. CDR1 GTSNPN and CDR2 SVGIG come from the germline V gene (reference sequence). CDR3 DNA: TGTGCCTGGAACGGGGGCTCTGGGGCCAACGTCCTGACTTTC. Its translation is CAWNGGSGANVLTF.

This clone was recorded only once. V and J are TRBV6-1 and TRBJ1-1, with D tentatively TRBD1 (5 bases). CDR1 MNHNS and CDR2 SASEGT come from the germline V gene. This CDR3 region has 18 residues. Trimming removed 2 bases at V and 0 bases at J, with 19 bases between. This CDR3 reads CASSEKGAGRPMNTEAFF. CDR3 coding DNA: TGTGCCAGCAGTGAAAAAGGGGCAGGGAGGCCCATGAACACTGAAGCTTTCTTT.

This sequence joins TRBV2 and TRBJ2-2, with D maybe TRBD1 (6 bases). Germline assignment: CDR1 SNHLY and CDR2 FYNNEI. Trimming stripped 6 bases from V and 4 bases from J, with 12 bases between. This CDR3 contains 14 residues. The CDR3 reads CASSPWTVTGELFF. As DNA, the CDR3 is TGTGCCAGCAGCCCCTGGACAGTCACCGGGGAGCTGTTTTTT.

V and J are TRBV30 and TRBJ1-1; no reliable D call. Germline V lookup: CDR1 GTSNPN, CDR2 SVGIG (reference sequence). The CDR3 is made up of 11 amino acids. V was trimmed by 0 bases and J by 7 bases, leaving 6 bases between them. The CDR3 protein is CAWSVKSEAFF. CDR3 nucleotide sequence: TGTGCCTGGAGTGTGAAAAGTGAAGCTTTCTTT.

The V call is TRBV2, the J call TRBJ2-5, with D uncertain. The CDR3 is 11 amino acids. The V end lost 5 bases, the J end lost 2 bases, and 3 bases lay between the germline ends. Looked up from germline, CDR1 is SNHLY and CDR2 is FYNNEI. CDR3 DNA sequence: TGTGCCAGCAGTCCACAAGAGACCCAGTACTTC. Encoded protein: CASSPQETQYF. Filled out from reference TRBV2 and TRBJ2-5, the complete variable domain reads EPEVTQTPSHQVTQMGQEVILRCVPISNHLYFYWYRQILGQKVEFLVSFYNNEISEKSEIFDDQFSVERPDGSNFTLKIRSTKLEDSAMYFCASSPQETQYFGPGTRLLVL.

The chain couples TRBV15 to TRBJ1-5; 9 bases map to TRBD1. In germline, CDR1 is LNHNV, CDR2 YYDKDF (reference sequence). The CDR3 sequence is 15 residues long. V shed 8 bases and J 4 bases; nucleotides not matched to a gene: 9. CDR3 region: CATDPWGQGNQPQHF. For the CDR3, the DNA is TGTGCCACCGACCCTTGGGGACAGGGAAATCAGCCCCAGCATTTT.

The V gene is TRBV5-5, the J gene TRBJ1-1; no reliable D call. This CDR3 spans 14 amino acids. Trimming shortened V by 2 bases and J by 5 bases, and 13 bases separated the two germline ends. The germline V gene has CDR1 SGHKS and CDR2 YYEKEE (reference sequence). The CDR3 sequence: CASSFDFRGTEAFF. CDR3 DNA sequence: TGTGCCAGCAGCTTCGATTTTCGAGGAACTGAAGCTTTCTTT.

In DNA form, the CDR3 reads TGTGCCACCGCAGTCTCTGGGGCCAACGTCCTGACTTTC. Translated: CATAVSGANVLTF. The rearrangement joins TRBV19 to TRBJ2-6; the D is unclear. The V and J ends lost 10 bases and 0 bases respectively, with 7 bases between them. This CDR3 is built from 13 residues. CDR1 is LNHDA, CDR2 SQIVND, per germline (reference sequence).

The chain has TRBV6-5 and TRBJ1-1; D is unresolved. CDR3 length equals 14 residues. Germline assignment: CDR1 MNHEY and CDR2 SVGAGI. V lost 0 bases, J lost 12 bases, and 17 bases lay in between. The CDR3 DNA reads as TGTGCCAGCAGTTACTCGATATCTCCCAAGGGATCTTTCTTT. Its translation: CASSYSISPKGSFF.

The chain is built from TRBV30 and TRBJ1-5, with D perhaps TRBD1 (6 bases). The V and J ends lost 0 bases and 9 bases respectively, with 15 bases between them. The CDR3 spans 14 residues. Germline lookup yields CDR1 GTSNPN and CDR2 SVGIG (reference sequence). This CDR3 reads CAWSVSGGLRPQHF. CDR3 sequence (DNA): TGTGCCTGGAGTGTATCTGGGGGCTTGAGGCCCCAGCATTTT. The full variable domain, in which reference TRBV30 and TRBJ1-5 provide the parts outside the CDR3, is SQTIHQWPATLVQPVGSPLSLECTVEGTSNPNLYWYRQAAGRGLQLLFYSVGIGQISSEVPQNLSASRPQDRQFILSSKKLLLSDSGFYLCAWSVSGGLRPQHFGDGTRLSIL.

This chain uses TRBV7-3 with TRBJ2-2, with D tentatively TRBD1 or TRBD2 (5 bases each). The CDR3 is made up of 16 amino acids. Trimming left V 5 bases short and J 7 bases short, with 20 bases between. Germline V gene sequence: CDR1 SGHTA, CDR2 FQGTGA. The CDR3 DNA reads as TGTGCCAGCAGCCCACCCCTAAGGGGCGCGGGCGGGGAGCTGTTTTTT. Translating it yields CASSPPLRGAGGELFF.

V gene TRBV4-2 combines with J gene TRBJ1-6, with D unclear. Germline V gene data show CDR1 as LGHNA and CDR2 as YNFKEQ. V gave up 5 bases and J gave up 1 base, with 9 bases separating them. This CDR3 is 15 amino acids long. The chain's CDR3 is CASSAEGSYNSPLHF. DNA of the CDR3: TGTGCCAGCAGCGCAGAGGGTTCCTATAATTCACCCCTCCACTTT.

This chain links TRBV19 with TRBJ1-6; TRBD1 aligns across 8 bases. V gave up 6 bases and J gave up 9 bases; unmatched junction bases: 16. From germline, CDR1 is LNHDA and CDR2 SQIVND (reference sequence). The CDR3 extends over 17 amino acids. CDR3 sequence: CASRTTKPTGEGSPLHF. The CDR3 nucleotides read TGTGCCAGTAGAACAACAAAACCGACAGGGGAGGGTTCACCCCTCCACTTT.

The gene calls are TRBV9 and TRBJ1-2; D is perhaps TRBD1 (5 bases). CDR3 length: 13 amino acids. Trimming removed 2 bases from V and 5 bases from J, with 10 bases in between. The germline gives CDR1 SGDLS, CDR2 YYNGEE. CDR3 protein: CASSVDTGYGYTF. CDR3 in DNA: TGTGCCAGCAGCGTTGATACAGGATATGGCTACACCTTC.

This chain joins TRBV10-1 and TRBJ1-2; unclear D gene. Per germline, CDR1 WNHNN and CDR2 SYGVQD (reference sequence). The V gene lost 7 bases and the J gene lost 7 bases, with 7 bases spanning the gap. This CDR3 has 10 residues. This CDR3 reads CASTDGGYTF. The DNA of the CDR3 is TGCGCCAGCACGGACGGTGGCTACACCTTC.

Here the CDR3 reads CASSPEGGNRVGNSPLHF. The DNA for the CDR3 is TGTGCCAGCAGTCCAGAAGGGGGGAACCGGGTGGGTAATTCACCCCTCCACTTT. The chain recombines TRBV27 with TRBJ1-6; D might be TRBD1 (6 bases). From germline, CDR1 is MNHEY and CDR2 SMNVEV (reference sequence). V lost 5 bases, J lost 6 bases, and 23 bases lay in between. The CDR3 totals 18 residues.

This chain uses TRBV14 with TRBJ2-6, with a possible D match to TRBD1 (5 bases). The germline gives CDR1 SGHDN, CDR2 FVKESK. This CDR3 has 16 residues. The V and J ends lost 4 bases and 1 base respectively, with 11 bases between them. In DNA form, the CDR3 reads TGTGCCAGCAGCCTCAGGGCAGGGTCTGGGGCCAACGTCCTGACTTTC. Encoded protein: CASSLRAGSGANVLTF.

The chain uses TRBV5-4 and TRBJ2-4, with 13 bases aligning to TRBD2. This CDR3 has 17 residues. Trimming took 0 bases from V and 6 from J; bases not matched to a gene: 6. Germline V lookup: CDR1 SGHNT, CDR2 YYREEE (reference sequence). The CDR3 is CASSLAGLAGKRNIQYF. In DNA form, the CDR3 reads TGTGCCAGCAGCTTGGCGGGACTAGCGGGAAAACGAAACATTCAGTACTTC.

This sequence joins TRBV18 and TRBJ1-2, with D perhaps matching TRBD1 (6 bases). Between the trimmed V and J ends, which lost 5 bases and 8 bases, there was a span of 15 bases. This CDR3 spans 13 amino acids. Germline CDR1 KGHSH, CDR2 LQKENI. The CDR3 nucleotides read TGTGCCAGCTCAGCCGAAACAGGGTCCGGCTACACCTTC. Translated: CASSAETGSGYTF. The complete variable domain, with remaining parts taken from reference TRBV18 and TRBJ1-2, reads NAGVMQNPRHLVRRRGQEARLRCSPMKGHSHVYWYRQLPEEGLKFMVYLQKENIIDESGMPKERFSAEFPKEGPSILRIQQVVRGDSAAYFCASSAETGSGYTFGSGTRLTVV.

The chain employs TRBV7-2 and TRBJ2-3; no definite D call. The V gene lost 2 bases and the J gene lost 1 base, with 4 bases spanning the gap. Germline V lookup: CDR1 SGHTA, CDR2 FQGNSA. The CDR3 is 13 residues long. The CDR3 loop reads CASSLWRTDTQYF. The CDR3 bases are TGTGCCAGCAGCTTATGGCGCACAGATACGCAGTATTTT.

V and J are TRBV6-2 or TRBV6-3 and TRBJ1-2, with unresolved D. Trimming took 0 bases from V and 7 from J, leaving 6 bases between them. The CDR3 length is 12 residues. CDR1 MNHEY and CDR2 SVGEGT come from the germline V gene. In nucleotides, the CDR3 is TGTGCCAGCAGTTACTCTACGGGTGGCTACACCTTC. Its translation: CASSYSTGGYTF.

The rearrangement links TRBV3-1 (or the pseudogene TRBV3-2) to TRBJ2-3; no definite D call. This CDR3 has 12 amino acids. CDR1 and CDR2 (germline): LGHDT, YNNKEL (reference sequence). The V end was cut by 5 bases, the J end by 0 bases, with 3 bases between. CDR3 in amino acids: CASSFSTDTQYF. The CDR3 DNA reads TGTGCCAGCAGCTTTAGCACAGATACGCAGTATTTT.

The genes are TRBV6-1 and TRBJ2-2; 12 nucleotides agree with TRBD2. The trim removed 3 bases at V and 4 bases at J, leaving 6 bases unmatched. Germline CDR1 reads MNHNS; CDR2 reads SASEGT. The CDR3 is 17 amino acids. The CDR3 is CASSERLAGVSTGELFF. For the CDR3, the DNA is TGTGCCAGCAGTGAGCGACTAGCGGGAGTTAGCACCGGGGAGCTGTTTTTT.

This chain connects TRBV10-3 to TRBJ2-7; 11 nucleotides line up with TRBD2. This CDR3 region has 18 residues. Germline values: CDR1 ENHRY, CDR2 SYGVKD. V was pared by 3 bases and J by 1 base, with 11 bases of the junction left unmatched. CDR3 amino acids: CAISDTPRTSGSSYEQYF. CDR3 bases: TGTGCCATCAGTGATACTCCACGGACTAGCGGGTCTTCCTACGAGCAGTACTTC.